The clone carrying this TCR beta chain was detected a few times. Its antigen is unidentified. The data were taken from a study of T-cell memory formation after mild COVID-19. The authors produced TCR alpha and TCR beta cDNA libraries with sample barcodes and UMIs by 5'RACE using constant-segment primers. TCRdb passed the 5' RACE reads through MiXCR, listing each CDR3 protein once. The profile covers hundreds of thousands of distinct CDR3 sequences, with approximately 15% appearing a single time and around 21% taken by the ten largest. Study observations and caveats: The CD4+ clones that contracted clustered mainly within CM and EM, and the CD8+ clones concentrated in EMRA.

The receptor was isolated from a man aged 18-30 years who had mild COVID-19 (a few samples of this study predate the infection). Cell type and time point are not known. The specimen was PBMCs or a T cell subset sorted from them (not recorded which).

CDR3 sequence: CASSKIGQEGTEAFF. CDR3 in DNA: TGTGCCAGCAGTAAAATCGGACAGGAGGGCACTGAAGCTTTCTTT. V usage is TRBV6-6 and J usage is TRBJ1-1, with TRBD1 matching over 7 bases. Germline lookup yields CDR1 MNHNY and CDR2 SVGAGI (reference sequence). Trimming removed 5 bases from V and 4 bases from J; junction bases left unmatched: 10. The CDR3 contains 15 residues.